These 29 T cell receptor beta chains were all obtained from the same sample, sequenced in a study of cytomegalovirus exposure and HLA in healthy donors (TCRdb year 2017). Library preparation used the immunoSEQ multiplex PCR assay. For the multiplex PCR, a mixture combining 60 forward primers for TCR Vbeta segments and 13 reverse primers for TCR Jbeta segments was used. TCRdb obtained this table from immuneACCESS and retained in-frame rearrangements with V and J assigned. These tables miss some clones; where compared with another copy, unresolved V genes account for less than half of the shortfall, and the remainder is unexplained. The sample table records more than 95,000 clones; over 65% of these occur just once. The ten largest clones capture roughly 10% of the sample. Sequencing input: PBMCs. All receptors come from a man younger than 45 in good health and CMV-seropositive.

The chain recombines TRBV2 with TRBJ1-5; the D gene is possibly TRBD1 (5 bases). The CDR3 runs to 16 residues. V lost 6 bases and J lost 1, with 16 bases in between. Per the germline V gene, CDR1 is SNHLY and CDR2 is FYNNEI. DNA for the CDR3: TGTGCCAGCAGATCAGGGAGGGGCCCGAGCAATCAGCCCCAGCATTTT. It translates to CASRSGRGPSNQPQHF.

The chain joins TRBV5-6 to TRBJ2-7; 11 bases match TRBD1. This CDR3 spans 18 amino acids. Germline V gene sequence: CDR1 SGHDT, CDR2 YYEEEE. The V segment lost 2 bases and the J segment 0 bases; nucleotides outside the gene matches: 10. CDR3 protein: CASSFGQGAGGPSYEQYF. In DNA, the CDR3 is TGTGCCAGCAGCTTCGGACAGGGGGCTGGCGGACCCTCCTACGAGCAGTACTTC.

The rearrangement uses TRBV11-3 and TRBJ2-1, with TRBD1 identical over 8 bases. Germline V lookup: CDR1 SGHNT, CDR2 YENEEA. V lost 5 bases, J lost 0 bases, and 3 bases stayed unmatched. The CDR3 loop spans 15 amino acids. In DNA form, the CDR3 reads TGTGCCAGCAGCCTGGGACAGGCCTCCTACAATGAGCAGTTCTTC. Translated: CASSLGQASYNEQFF.

The chain couples TRBV30 to TRBJ2-7; TRBD2 aligns across 7 bases. Germline V gene data show CDR1 as GTSNPN and CDR2 as SVGIG (reference sequence). The CDR3 has 14 residues. J lost 2 bases, V lost 5 bases, and 9 bases had no gene match. CDR3 region: CAWGASGATYEQYF. As DNA, the CDR3 is TGTGCCTGGGGGGCTAGCGGTGCTACCTACGAGCAGTACTTC.

The chain joins TRBV5-4 to TRBJ2-1; 7 bases match TRBD2. J was trimmed by 2 bases and V by 0 bases; bases with no gene match: 2. The length of the CDR3 is 15 residues. The germline V gene encodes CDR1 SGHNT and CDR2 YYREEE (reference sequence). In DNA form, the CDR3 reads TGTGCCAGCAGCTTGGTGGGGGGGGCCTACAATGAGCAGTTCTTC. This gives the protein CASSLVGGAYNEQFF.

The chain employs TRBV11-3 and TRBJ2-1, with 9 bases lining up with TRBD2. Germline V gene lookup returns CDR1 SGHNT and CDR2 YENEEA. The CDR3 sequence is 19 residues long. The trim removed 5 bases at V and 5 bases at J, leaving 19 bases unmatched. This CDR3 is CASSPQEGLARRPHNEQFF. The CDR3 nucleotides are TGTGCCAGCAGCCCCCAGGAGGGACTAGCCCGAAGACCCCACAATGAGCAGTTCTTC.

V usage is TRBV30 and J usage is TRBJ2-5; D is perhaps TRBD2 (5 bases). Germline V gene sequence: CDR1 GTSNPN, CDR2 SVGIG (reference sequence). Trimming shortened V by 3 bases and J by 4 bases, and 15 bases separated the two germline ends. The CDR3 is 14 residues long. CDR3 nucleotides: TGTGCCTGGAGCCAGTTCTGGAGGAGAGAGACCCAGTACTTC. Its protein is CAWSQFWRRETQYF.

This clone is a singleton in its sample. This CDR3 is CASSTGPASYEQYF. The CDR3 bases are TGTGCCAGTAGCACAGGACCAGCTTCCTACGAGCAGTACTTC. V usage is TRBV19 and J usage is TRBJ2-7; tentative D call: TRBD1 (5 bases). Trimming removed 6 bases from V and 1 base from J, with 13 bases in between. Per germline, CDR1 LNHDA and CDR2 SQIVND (reference sequence). The CDR3 is made up of 14 amino acids.

This clone has a single count. The chain has TRBV25-1 and TRBJ2-5; 7 bases are a match to TRBD2. This CDR3 has 14 residues. Germline CDR1 is MGHDK and CDR2 is SYGVNS. V dropped 5 bases and J dropped 3; count of bases not matched to a gene: 6. The CDR3 nucleotides read TGTGCCAGCAGTAACCCCGGACTAGAAGAGACCCAGTACTTC. It specifies CASSNPGLEETQYF.

As to this clone: The same CDR3 also results from other DNA sequences found in this sample. This sequence joins TRBV27 and TRBJ1-5, with unresolved D. V was pared by 0 bases and J by 0 bases, with 3 bases between. Germline CDR1 and CDR2: MNHEY and SMNVEV (reference sequence). The CDR3 runs 14 residues. CDR3 sequence reads: CASSLSYSNQPQHF. The CDR3 DNA follows: TGTGCCAGCAGTTTATCATATAGCAATCAGCCCCAGCATTTT.

The chain recombines TRBV30 with TRBJ1-5, with D hard to call. The V and J ends lost 3 bases and 0 bases respectively, with 24 bases between them. The V gene's germline CDR1 is GTSNPN and CDR2 SVGIG (reference sequence). The CDR3 length is 19 residues. The CDR3, as DNA: TGTGCCTGGAGCGACCGGAGGGCATTCGAGCTAAATAGCAATCAGCCCCAGCATTTT. This encodes CAWSDRRAFELNSNQPQHF.

CDR3 in amino acids: CASSLQQGAHEQYF. The CDR3 DNA reads as TGTGCCAGCAGCTTACAACAGGGAGCCCACGAGCAGTACTTC. The chain joins TRBV11-1 to TRBJ2-7, with D perhaps TRBD1 (6 bases). CDR1 and CDR2 (germline): SGHAT, FQDESV (reference sequence). V was trimmed by 2 bases and J by 5 bases, leaving 13 bases between them. The CDR3 totals 14 residues.

The chain carries TRBV4-3 and TRBJ2-1, with 11 nucleotides matching TRBD1. Looked up from germline, CDR1 is LGHNA and CDR2 is YSLEER. V lost 4 bases and J lost 10; bases outside the gene matches: 12. The CDR3 extends over 16 amino acids. The CDR3 nucleotides are TGCGCCAGCAGCCCGTCCGGGACAGGGGGAAGTGGGGAGCAGTTCTTC. This codes for CASSPSGTGGSGEQFF.

This clone was seen more than once but under ten times. J is TRBJ2-2 and V is TRBV7-7; tentatively, D is TRBD2 (6 bases). The length of the CDR3 is 14 residues. V was pared by 5 bases and J by 6 bases, with 13 bases between. Germline V gene data show CDR1 as SSHAT and CDR2 as FNYEAQ (reference sequence). Here the CDR3 reads CASSLSEGPGELFF. As DNA, the CDR3 is TGTGCCAGCAGCCTATCGGAGGGGCCCGGGGAGCTGTTTTTT.

The V and J genes are TRBV21-1 and TRBJ2-2; the DNA was not used to check the table's D call, TRBD2. TRBV21-1 is a known pseudogene. The CDR3 covers 16 residues. The CDR3 loop reads CASSPGEGRDTGELFF. The CDR3 region has the DNA TGTGCCAGCAGTCCGGGGGAGGGAAGGGACACCGGGGAGCTGTTTTTT.

This clone was seen a few times. The rearrangement joins TRBV12-5 to TRBJ1-1, with 8 nucleotides matching TRBD1. CDR1 LGHNT and CDR2 FRNRAP come from the germline V gene. V shed 5 bases and J 7 bases; nucleotides not matched to a gene: 3. This CDR3 region has 12 residues. DNA for the CDR3: TGTGCTAGTGGTCCGGACAGGGTTGAAGCTTTCTTT. Its protein product is CASGPDRVEAFF.

The chain links TRBV5-6 to TRBJ2-1; D gene unclear. Germline assignment: CDR1 SGHDT and CDR2 YYEEEE. The CDR3 runs to 14 residues. V lost 0 bases and J 5 bases, leaving 9 bases between the germline ends. The CDR3 spells CASSLGLENNEQFF. As DNA, the CDR3 is TGTGCCAGCAGCTTGGGGTTAGAAAACAATGAGCAGTTCTTC.

This clone was picked up one time. The chain uses TRBV28 and TRBJ2-1, with 7 bases that match TRBD2. Per the germline V gene, CDR1 is MDHEN and CDR2 is SYDVKM. The junction had 16 bases not matched to a gene; V was cut back by 8 bases and J by 9 bases. The CDR3 is made up of 15 amino acids. The CDR3 loop reads CASCASGHTTGEQFF. The CDR3 coding sequence is TGTGCCAGCTGCGCTAGCGGACATACGACCGGTGAGCAGTTCTTC.

This chain connects TRBV5-1 to TRBJ2-1; possibly TRBD2 for D (5 bases). The V gene lost 0 bases and the J gene lost 6 bases, with 13 bases spanning the gap. Germline V gives CDR1 SGHRS, CDR2 YFSETQ. The CDR3 is 15 amino acids. The CDR3 DNA reads as TGCGCCAGCAGCTTGGATGCCGGGATAGGCAATGAGCAGTTCTTC. Protein sequence: CASSLDAGIGNEQFF.

This chain links TRBV7-6 with TRBJ2-1; 8 positions agree with TRBD2. Germline lookup yields CDR1 SGHVS and CDR2 FNYEAQ. V shed 3 bases and J 7 bases; nucleotides not matched to a gene: 11. CDR3 length: 16 residues. The CDR3 sequence: CASSLGQAGVGNEQFF. CDR3 bases: TGTGCCAGCAGCTTGGGCCAAGCGGGAGTGGGGAATGAGCAGTTCTTC.

This clone was counted between two and nine times. The J gene is TRBJ2-1, the V gene TRBV5-1; perhaps TRBD2 as D (5 bases). The CDR3 contains 13 residues. The germline V gene encodes CDR1 SGHRS and CDR2 YFSETQ. V lost 7 bases and J lost 5, with 13 bases in between. CDR3 sequence: CASFSVLDNEQFF. CDR3 in DNA: TGCGCCAGCTTTAGCGTTTTAGACAATGAGCAGTTCTTC.

The chain employs TRBV27 and TRBJ2-2; TRBD2 aligns across 12 bases. Trimming cost V 7 bases and J 4 bases; bases outside gene matches: 16. Germline loops: CDR1 MNHEY, CDR2 SMNVEV (reference sequence). CDR3 length: 19 amino acids. CDR3 residues: CASKGLRTSGNPPTGELFF. The CDR3 bases are TGTGCCAGCAAAGGCTTACGGACTAGCGGGAACCCCCCCACCGGGGAGCTGTTTTTT.

The chain joins TRBV28 to TRBJ2-7; TRBD1 is a possible D gene (6 bases). This CDR3 has 13 amino acids. In germline, CDR1 is MDHEN, CDR2 SYDVKM. V lost 4 bases, J lost 3 bases, and 10 bases lay in between. The CDR3 loop is CASSSRGNYEQYF. The DNA for the CDR3 is TGTGCCAGCAGTTCCAGGGGAAACTACGAGCAGTACTTC.

The rearrangement uses TRBV15 and TRBJ1-1; D unclear. V lost 0 bases, J lost 6 bases, and 11 bases lay in between. Germline V gene sequence: CDR1 LNHNV, CDR2 YYDKDF (reference sequence). CDR3 size: 14 residues. CDR3 DNA sequence: TGTGCCACCAGCAGAGATAGAGGAACGGCTGAAGCTTTCTTT. Its translation is CATSRDRGTAEAFF.

The table lists this clone with a count of one. This chain connects TRBV10-3 to TRBJ1-2; D is unresolved. The CDR3 contains 13 residues. In germline, CDR1 is ENHRY, CDR2 SYGVKD. The ends were cut back, 4 bases at V and 5 bases at J, with 11 bases in the middle. The CDR3 reads CAISGLVEYGYTF. The CDR3, as DNA: TGTGCCATCAGTGGCCTAGTAGAATATGGCTACACCTTC.

The chain links TRBV4-1 to TRBJ2-4; TRBD2 is a possible D gene (7 bases). Germline CDR1 is MGHRA and CDR2 is YSYEKL. The CDR3 totals 22 residues. V lost 0 bases and J 1 base, leaving 28 bases between the germline ends. The CDR3 loop is CASSQDVGRGKGRRKAKNIQYF. The CDR3 coding sequence is TGCGCCAGCAGCCAAGATGTAGGGAGGGGGAAAGGCAGGCGGAAGGCCAAAAACATTCAGTACTTC.

The chain employs TRBV30 and TRBJ2-3, with D perhaps matching TRBD1 (5 bases). Germline assignment: CDR1 GTSNPN and CDR2 SVGIG (reference sequence). V lost 0 bases to trimming and J lost 5 bases, with 18 bases between them. The CDR3 sequence is 16 residues long. The CDR3 loop reads CAWSVGTNRIGDTQYF. As DNA, the CDR3 is TGTGCCTGGAGTGTAGGAACAAACAGGATAGGAGATACGCAGTATTTT.

This chain joins TRBV28 and TRBJ1-4, with D perhaps TRBD1 (6 bases). The germline V and J ends were trimmed by 4 bases and 8 bases, with 17 bases remaining between them. The CDR3 consists of 15 residues. Germline V gene sequence: CDR1 MDHEN, CDR2 SYDVKM. CDR3 DNA sequence: TGTGCCAGCAGTTCGACAGGTTCAGTAGGAGAAAAACTGTTTTTT. Translation gives CASSSTGSVGEKLFF. The full variable domain, rest sourced from reference TRBV28 and TRBJ1-4, is DVKVTQSSRYLVKRTGEKVFLECVQDMDHENMFWYRQDPGLGLRLIYFSYDVKMKEKGDIPEGYSVSREKKERFSLILESASTNQTSMYLCASSSTGSVGEKLFFGSGTQLSVL.

The J gene is TRBJ2-1, the V gene TRBV28, with 7 bases matching TRBD1. The CDR3 spans 24 residues. The germline gives CDR1 MDHEN, CDR2 SYDVKM. With V trimmed by 4 bases and J by 6 bases, 36 bases remained unmatched. The CDR3 DNA is TGTGCCAGCAGTTCTTATAAAGGATGGCCTCCTCCAGAGACAGGGAAGTGGCGTGGCAATGAGCAGTTCTTC. Translation: CASSSYKGWPPPETGKWRGNEQFF.